This is a list of T cell receptor beta chains from one sample in a study of shared clonotypes between healthy human individuals. Method: immunoSEQ multiplex PCR; TCRdb's copy keeps in-frame clones and lacks some. The repertoire holds roughly 700,000 clones, roughly 70% seen once, with 1.7% in the top ten. Specimen: memory CD4+ T cells sorted from blood. Source of these receptors: a woman under 40 in good health. CDR3s include the opening cysteine and the closing phenylalanine or tryptophan. D genes are given only for firm matches. Not all rows give a size; the values are once, few, many and, for expanded clones, a class.

v_call | clone_size | d_call | cdr3_aa
TRBV5-1 | NA | TRBD2 | CASSLDPLAGLGGTDTQYF
TRBV6-1 | NA | TRBD1 | CASSDQGATEAFF
TRBV2 | few | NA | CASKLVQFTDTQYF
TRBV6-1 | NA | TRBD1 | CASSWTGYNEQFF
TRBV28 | NA | TRBD1 | CASRPPGQGAGGYTF
TRBV5-8 | NA | NA | CASSLGVLTEAFF
TRBV19 | NA | NA | CASSIGQPSSYNEQFF
TRBV19 | NA | NA | CASSIRRDQTQYF
TRBV4-1 | NA | NA | CASSQEGYRVETQYF
TRBV5-1 | NA | TRBD2 | CASSLEGREADTQYF
TRBV5-1 | NA | NA | CASSPDRVNYGYTF